A single sample gave rise to the 32 T cell receptor beta chains below, sequenced in a study of blood T cell repertoires in COVID-19. Measured with immunoSEQ multiplex PCR; TCRdb has only the in-frame clones, and not every one. Here the sample spans 410,000 or so clones, approximately 89% being singletons. The sequencing sample was made of peripheral blood. Receptor source: a woman between 35 and 50 years old with COVID-19, enrolled during active disease.

This clone showed up just once. The rearrangement links TRBV9 to TRBJ1-1, with D unclear. Germline-derived CDR1 and CDR2 are SGDLS and YYNGEE. The V end lost 4 bases, the J end lost 9 bases, and 22 bases lay between the germline ends. This CDR3 comprises 15 residues. In nucleotides, the CDR3 is TGTGCCAGCAGCTTAGGGAGTGGCCGCTTTGAGAAAGCTTTCTTT. It codes for CASSLGSGRFEKAFF.

This chain links TRBV6-2 or TRBV6-3 with TRBJ2-3; a possible D gene is TRBD1 (5 bases). V shed 0 bases and J shed 0 bases, with 7 bases lying between them. Per the germline V gene, CDR1 is MNHEY and CDR2 is SVGEGT. This CDR3 region has 15 residues. The CDR3 DNA sequence: TGTGCCAGCAGTTACTCGGGGCGGAGCACAGATACGCAGTATTTT. This gives the protein CASSYSGRSTDTQYF.

The V call is TRBV12-3 or TRBV12-4, the J call TRBJ1-2; 7 nucleotides agree with TRBD1. The CDR3 totals 13 residues. The ends lost 6 bases at V and 7 bases at J; junction bases unmatched: 8. The CDR3 loop reads CASSLTGVGGYTF. CDR3 bases: TGTGCCAGCAGCTTAACAGGGGTGGGTGGCTACACCTTC.

The V call is TRBV24-1, the J call TRBJ2-1; 9 nucleotides align to TRBD2. The CDR3 has 16 residues. V was pared by 4 bases and J by 3 bases, with 6 bases of the junction left unmatched. Germline V gene sequence: CDR1 KGHDR, CDR2 SFDVKD. CDR3 region: CATSDTKREDYNEQFF. As DNA, the CDR3 is TGTGCCACCAGTGACACCAAGCGGGAGGACTACAATGAGCAGTTCTTC.

The rearrangement uses TRBV28 and TRBJ1-4, with D possibly matching TRBD1 (5 bases). V was trimmed by 7 bases and J by 5 bases, leaving 14 bases between them. Germline CDR1 reads MDHEN; CDR2 reads SYDVKM. The CDR3 length is 14 residues. The chain's CDR3 is CASMTPGGNEKLFF. Written as DNA, the CDR3 is TGTGCCAGCATGACACCGGGGGGAAATGAAAAACTGTTTTTT.

This clone has just a few counts. This rearrangement joins TRBV6-5 to TRBJ1-5; a weak D match, TRBD1 (5 bases). The CDR3 contains 15 residues. Germline CDR1 MNHEY, CDR2 SVGAGI. Trimming shortened V by 6 bases and J by 1 base, and 13 bases separated the two germline ends. CDR3 loop: CASSADTLSNQPQHF. The CDR3 coding sequence is TGTGCCAGCAGCGCGGACACCCTAAGCAATCAGCCCCAGCATTTT.

The chain couples TRBV29-1 to TRBJ1-2, with 9 bases matching TRBD1. The CDR3 totals 17 residues. V lost 1 base to trimming and J lost 2 bases; unmatched junction nucleotides: 11. CDR1 and CDR2 from the germline V gene are SQVTM and ANQGSEA. The CDR3 nucleotides are TGCAGCGTTGAAGGGAGGAGCTGGACAGGGGCGAACTATGGCTACACCTTC. Residues: CSVEGRSWTGANYGYTF.

This CDR3 is CASSYYETNGYTF. DNA of the CDR3: TGTGCCAGCAGTTACTATGAGACAAATGGCTACACCTTC. The chain carries TRBV6-2 or TRBV6-3 and TRBJ1-2; no definite D call. V lost 1 base, J lost 6 bases, and 9 bases lay in between. Germline CDR1 and CDR2: MNHEY and SVGEGT. The CDR3 is 13 residues long.

The gene calls are TRBV27 and TRBJ2-1; D unclear. The CDR3 runs to 13 residues. The germline V gene has CDR1 MNHEY and CDR2 SMNVEV (reference sequence). Trimming pared 4 bases from V and 7 bases from J, leaving 11 bases between. This CDR3 reads CASSSGFGNEQFF. The CDR3 DNA follows: TGTGCCAGCAGTTCCGGGTTCGGAAATGAGCAGTTCTTC.

Only one count was recorded for this clone. This rearrangement joins TRBV5-1 to TRBJ2-1; TRBD1 aligns across 10 bases. This CDR3 is built from 16 residues. After removal of 4 bases from V and 8 bases from J, the junction contained 12 bases not matched to a gene. Looked up from germline, CDR1 is SGHRS and CDR2 is YFSETQ. CDR3 residues: CASSEWTGGAPDEQFF. The CDR3 coding sequence is TGCGCCAGCAGCGAATGGACAGGGGGGGCCCCCGATGAGCAGTTCTTC.

V usage is TRBV7-2 and J usage is TRBJ1-1, with TRBD1 matching 9 bases. V shed 5 bases, J shed 8 bases, and the junction held 9 bases outside the gene matches. This CDR3 has 14 residues. Germline V gene lookup returns CDR1 SGHTA and CDR2 FQGNSA. CDR3 nucleotides: TGTGCCAGCAGCACAGGGGGCTCCAGACGGGAAGCTTTCTTT. Amino acid sequence: CASSTGGSRREAFF.

The rearrangement uses TRBV7-2 and TRBJ2-5; 9 bases line up with TRBD2. The J segment lost 3 bases and the V segment lost 9 bases, leaving 14 bases of the junction unmatched. Per the germline V gene, CDR1 is SGHTA and CDR2 is FQGNSA. This CDR3 is built from 16 residues. CDR3 region: CARVRSGRFSKETQYF. The CDR3 nucleotides are TGTGCCAGGGTTAGGAGCGGGAGGTTCTCCAAAGAGACCCAGTACTTC.

V is TRBV29-1 and J is TRBJ1-4; 8 bases are shared with TRBD1. Germline loops: CDR1 SQVTM, CDR2 ANQGSEA. The trim removed 4 bases at V and 4 bases at J, leaving 5 bases unmatched. The CDR3 has 14 amino acids. CDR3 residues: CSVGATGVNEKLFF. The CDR3 DNA follows: TGCAGCGTTGGGGCGACAGGGGTTAATGAAAAACTGTTTTTT.

The CDR3, as DNA: TGTGCCAGCAGTTACAGGTTAGGCGTAGAGACCCAGTACTTC. Encoded protein: CASSYRLGVETQYF. J is TRBJ2-5 and V is TRBV28, with a tentative D call TRBD1 (5 bases). The CDR3 spans 14 residues. Germline V lookup: CDR1 MDHEN, CDR2 SYDVKM. The V end was cut by 4 bases, the J end by 4 bases, with 13 bases between.

The V call is TRBV10-2, the J call TRBJ2-2; TRBD2 might be the D (7 bases). CDR3 size: 14 residues. The V gene's germline CDR1 is WSHSY and CDR2 SAAADI. The V and J ends lost 6 bases and 5 bases respectively, with 13 bases between them. The CDR3 region is CASRAQGGTGELFF. CDR3 nucleotide sequence: TGCGCCAGCAGAGCACAGGGAGGGACCGGGGAGCTGTTTTTT.

The rearrangement links TRBV7-9 to TRBJ1-3; no firm D call. Trimming pared 6 bases from V and 4 bases from J, leaving 7 bases between. The CDR3 length is 12 residues. CDR1 SEHNR and CDR2 FQNEAQ come from the germline V gene (reference sequence). The CDR3 region has the DNA TGTGCCAGCAGTCAAGAGGGAAACACCATATATTTT. This encodes CASSQEGNTIYF.

Written as DNA, the CDR3 is TGTGCCTGGAGTCGCACTCCGGGACAGGGGCGGTATGGCTACACCTTC. Its translation is CAWSRTPGQGRYGYTF. The chain links TRBV30 to TRBJ1-2, with TRBD1 matching over 10 bases. V shed 2 bases, J shed 5 bases, and the junction held 11 bases outside the gene matches. The CDR3 spans 16 residues. Germline CDR1 is GTSNPN and CDR2 is SVGIG (reference sequence).

The rearrangement uses TRBV6-6 and TRBJ1-1; D perhaps matches TRBD1 (5 bases). Trimming left V 6 bases short and J 6 bases short, with 14 bases between. The CDR3 is made up of 13 amino acids. Germline CDR1 and CDR2: MNHNY and SVGAGI (reference sequence). CDR3 sequence reads: CASRGQGWSEAFF. The CDR3 DNA reads TGTGCCAGCAGAGGGCAGGGATGGTCTGAAGCTTTCTTT.

This clone is a singleton in its sample. This chain links TRBV3-1 (or the pseudogene TRBV3-2) with TRBJ1-1; D call uncertain. The CDR3 loop spans 12 amino acids. V was clipped by 0 bases and J by 9 bases, with 8 bases between them. The germline gives CDR1 LGHDT, CDR2 YNNKEL (reference sequence). In DNA form, the CDR3 reads TGTGCCAGCAGCCAAGACTTCGGGAAAGCTTTCTTT. This codes for CASSQDFGKAFF.

The V call is TRBV18, the J call TRBJ2-2; 7 bases fit TRBD1. This CDR3 spans 16 amino acids. The trim removed 2 bases at V and 4 bases at J, leaving 7 bases unmatched. Germline lookup yields CDR1 KGHSH and CDR2 LQKENI. This chain's CDR3 is CASSPATGHFTGELFF. CDR3 coding DNA: TGTGCCAGCTCACCAGCGACAGGGCATTTCACCGGGGAGCTGTTTTTT.

This clone was detected a few times. The chain combines TRBV30 with TRBJ2-7; a possible D gene is TRBD2 (5 bases). The germline CDR1 and CDR2 sequences are GTSNPN and SVGIG (reference sequence). V lost 0 bases and J lost 5, with 14 bases in between. The CDR3 sequence is 14 residues long. CDR3 amino acids: CAWSVFGVGDEQYF. The CDR3 nucleotides read TGTGCCTGGAGTGTATTCGGGGTAGGCGACGAGCAGTACTTC. Full variable domain (rest looked up from reference TRBV30 and TRBJ2-7): SQTIHQWPATLVQPVGSPLSLECTVEGTSNPNLYWYRQAAGRGLQLLFYSVGIGQISSEVPQNLSASRPQDRQFILSSKKLLLSDSGFYLCAWSVFGVGDEQYFGPGTRLTVT.

The J gene is TRBJ2-3, the V gene TRBV2, with 9 bases that match TRBD2. From germline, CDR1 is SNHLY and CDR2 FYNNEI. Losses at the gene ends were 6 bases for V and 2 bases for J; bases not matched to a gene: 6. The CDR3 has 15 amino acids. CDR3 DNA sequence: TGTGCCAGCAGCGATTTAGCGGGAGACACAGATACGCAGTATTTT. Translated, it gives CASSDLAGDTDTQYF.

The chain uses TRBV4-3 and TRBJ1-1; tentatively, D is TRBD1 (5 bases). Germline loops: CDR1 LGHNA, CDR2 YSLEER. The CDR3 consists of 15 residues. Trimming took 1 base from V and 5 from J, leaving 14 bases between them. The CDR3 here is CASSQGRPSGTEAFF. As DNA, the CDR3 is TGCGCCAGCAGCCAAGGTAGGCCATCAGGGACTGAAGCTTTCTTT.

This sequence joins TRBV30 and TRBJ2-7; 7 bases align to TRBD2. Unmatched junction bases numbered 8, after V lost 3 bases and J lost 3 bases. Germline CDR1 is GTSNPN and CDR2 is SVGIG (reference sequence). The CDR3 sequence is 14 residues long. CDR3 sequence: CAWSALAEVYEQYF. The CDR3 region has the DNA TGTGCCTGGAGCGCGCTAGCGGAGGTCTACGAGCAGTACTTC.

V gene TRBV5-1 combines with J gene TRBJ1-1; the D is unclear. CDR1 is SGHRS and CDR2 is YFSETQ in the germline V gene. The V and J ends lost 4 bases and 4 bases respectively, with 14 bases between them. The CDR3 sequence is 14 residues long. The CDR3 DNA reads TGCGCCAGCAGCGGACTCTTGAGTGGCACTGAAGCTTTCTTT. This codes for CASSGLLSGTEAFF.

The chain combines TRBV19 with TRBJ1-2, with D perhaps matching TRBD1 (6 bases). This CDR3 has 15 amino acids. The germline gives CDR1 LNHDA, CDR2 SQIVND (reference sequence). V dropped 4 bases and J dropped 2 bases, with 14 bases sitting between them. In DNA, the CDR3 is TGTGCCAGTAGTAAATACAGGGCTTTCAACTATGGCTACACCTTC. Translated: CASSKYRAFNYGYTF.

This clone occurred once. The CDR3, as DNA: TGCGCCAGCAGTTCCGGAACTAGCGGGAGGCACTCCTACAATGAGCAGTTCTTC. It codes for CASSSGTSGRHSYNEQFF. This rearrangement joins TRBV5-1 to TRBJ2-1; TRBD2 agrees at 12 bases. The CDR3 is 18 amino acids. CDR1 is SGHRS, CDR2 YFSETQ, per germline. J lost 0 bases, V lost 5 bases, and 9 bases had no gene match.

This chain joins TRBV5-8 and TRBJ1-6; 9 bases align to TRBD1. The J segment lost 9 bases and the V segment lost 2 bases, leaving 6 bases of the junction unmatched. The germline V gene encodes CDR1 SGHTS and CDR2 YDEGEE. This CDR3 is built from 15 residues. CDR3 in amino acids: CASSFIQGALSPLHF. CDR3 sequence (DNA): TGTGCCAGCAGCTTCATACAGGGGGCGCTTTCACCCCTCCACTTT.

V usage is TRBV4-3 and J usage is TRBJ2-7; 10 nucleotides match TRBD2. V lost 1 base and J lost 2; bases outside the gene matches: 5. This CDR3 is 16 amino acids long. Germline lookup yields CDR1 LGHNA and CDR2 YSLEER. In nucleotides, the CDR3 is TGCGCCAGCAGCCAAGGGGCCAGCGGGGGGGCCTACGAGCAGTACTTC. Its translation: CASSQGASGGAYEQYF.

The V call is TRBV28, the J call TRBJ2-3; D is ambiguous. This CDR3 is 16 amino acids long. Germline assignment: CDR1 MDHEN and CDR2 SYDVKM. Deletions cut 5 bases from V and 6 bases from J, with 21 bases between. The CDR3: CASSPPPHFLRDTQYF. The CDR3 DNA is TGTGCCAGCAGTCCCCCGCCCCACTTTCTACGGGATACGCAGTATTTT.

The chain joins TRBV7-8 to TRBJ2-1, with a weak D call TRBD2 (6 bases). Germline CDR1 SGHVS, CDR2 FQNEAQ. The CDR3 runs to 15 residues. The ends were cut back, 2 bases at V and 6 bases at J, with 14 bases in the middle. The CDR3 sequence: CASSLPRLVSNEQFF. As DNA, the CDR3 is TGTGCCAGCAGCTTACCCCGACTAGTCAGCAATGAGCAGTTCTTC.

The CDR3 DNA reads TGTGCCAGCAGACGGACGGGACTGGGGCAGTACTTC. It codes for CASRRTGLGQYF. The chain is built from TRBV12-3 or TRBV12-4 and TRBJ2-7, with D possibly matching TRBD2 (6 bases). This CDR3 region has 12 residues. V was clipped by 6 bases and J by 9 bases, with 15 bases between them.